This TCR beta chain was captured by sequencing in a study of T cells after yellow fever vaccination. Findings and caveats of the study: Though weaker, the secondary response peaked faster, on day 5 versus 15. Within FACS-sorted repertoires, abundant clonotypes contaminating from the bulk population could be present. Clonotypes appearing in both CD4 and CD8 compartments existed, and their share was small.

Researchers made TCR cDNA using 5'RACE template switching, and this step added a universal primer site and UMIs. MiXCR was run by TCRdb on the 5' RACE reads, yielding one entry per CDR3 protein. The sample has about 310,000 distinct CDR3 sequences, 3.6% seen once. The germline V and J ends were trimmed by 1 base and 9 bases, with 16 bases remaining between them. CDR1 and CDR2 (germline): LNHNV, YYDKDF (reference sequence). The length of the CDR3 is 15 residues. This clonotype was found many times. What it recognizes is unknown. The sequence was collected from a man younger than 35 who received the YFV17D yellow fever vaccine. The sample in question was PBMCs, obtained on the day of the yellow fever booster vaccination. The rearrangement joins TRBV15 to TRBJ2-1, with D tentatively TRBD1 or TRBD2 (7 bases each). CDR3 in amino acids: CATSRARGGYGEQFF. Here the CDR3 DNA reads TGTGCCACCAGCAGAGCCAGGGGGGGGTATGGTGAGCAGTTCTTC.